This T cell receptor beta chain was recorded in a study of blood T cells in healthy people across ages. This clonotype has more than one count but fewer than ten. The sample providers were healthy Caucasian people from Russia, aged roughly 6 to 95. The use of a sample-barcoded 5' primer and a J-beta primer mix characterized a second PCR of 7 to 11 cycles. TCRdb reprocessed the 5' RACE reads with MiXCR, giving one entry per CDR3 protein. This table has about 930,000 distinct CDR3 sequences, about 27% appearing once. V was cut by 1 base and J by 6 bases, with 13 bases left in between. The CDR3 spans 15 residues. The same specimen was also included in a second study, on T cells of mothers and their children. That source adds: About six children, together with their three healthy Caucasian mothers, made up the donors. Each mother gave over 9.5 million TCR beta CDR3 reads; each child, about 2.8 million. Related mother-child pairs showed slightly higher but non-significant overlap than unrelated pairs.

The rearrangement links TRBV12-3 or TRBV12-4 to TRBJ2-1; D remains unclear. The sequenced material came from blood. The receptor was derived from a woman in her thirties or forties in good health. Here the CDR3 reads CASSLGGLRGNEQFF. As DNA, the CDR3 is TGTGCCAGCAGTTTAGGAGGTCTGAGAGGCAATGAGCAGTTCTTC.